A selection of T cell receptor beta chains follows, all from one sample in a study of cytomegalovirus exposure and HLA in healthy donors. The assay was immunoSEQ multiplex PCR, and TCRdb's table has in-frame clones only and misses some. The sample has some 110,000 clones, around 80% seen once. Sequencing input: PBMCs. These receptors were obtained from a man under 40 in good health and CMV-seronegative. Each CDR3 is given with its conserved first and last residue. The D gene is left open where the match is weak. Size is stated for part of the rows, as once, few or many counts, or as a class when the clone is expanded.

>TRBV18|TRBJ2-3|TRBD1|.|16
TGTGCCAGCTCACCACGCGGGACAGGGTACGAGGATACGCAGTATTTT
CASSPRGTGYEDTQYF
>TRBV7-9|TRBJ2-1|.|few|15
TGTGCCAGCACCCAAACGGGACACGGTGGGGATGAGCAGTTCTTC
CASTQTGHGGDEQFF
>TRBV7-2|TRBJ2-1|TRBD2|.|18
TGTGCCAGCAGCTTAGAGCCGGCGTGGTCGCTAGCGGCAAGGGGGCAGTTCTTC
CASSLEPAWSLAARGQFF
>TRBV7-9|TRBJ1-6|.|.|13
TGTGCCAGCAGCCCTGATAGCTACTCACCCCTCCACTTT
CASSPDSYSPLHF
>TRBV5-6|TRBJ2-7|TRBD1|.|15
TGTGCCAGCAGCCGCCGGACAGGGGTAATGGAAGAGCAGTACTTC
CASSRRTGVMEEQYF
>TRBV7-2|TRBJ2-7|.|.|14
TGTGCCAGCAGCTTAGACGGGGGATCCTACGAGCAGTACTTC
CASSLDGGSYEQYF
>TRBV4-1|TRBJ2-7|.|.|14
TGCGCCAGCAGCCATGGAGAGGACAGCTACGAGCAGTACTTC
CASSHGEDSYEQYF
>TRBV28|TRBJ1-5|.|.|15
TGTGCCAGCAGTTCTTGGGGCACGGCGCTTCAGCCCCAGCATTTT
CASSSWGTALQPQHF
>TRBV6-5|TRBJ1-1|TRBD1|.|14
TGTGCCAGCACCCCAACACCATACAGGGGAGAAGCTTTCTTT
CASTPTPYRGEAFF
>TRBV5-1|TRBJ1-6|TRBD1|.|14
TGCGCCAGCAGCTCGCGGACAGGGGATTCACCCCTCCACTTT
CASSSRTGDSPLHF
>TRBV9|TRBJ1-2|TRBD1|.|14
TGTGCCAGCAGCCCCCGGACAGGGCAAGATGGCTACACCTTC
CASSPRTGQDGYTF
>TRBV7-2|TRBJ2-7|.|.|17
TGTGCCAGCAGCTTAGCGGAATCGGAGGGGGCATTGTACCAGCAGTACTTC
CASSLAESEGALYQQYF
>TRBV29-1|TRBJ2-1|.|.|13
TGCAGCGTTGAAGATTGGCCAGGGAATGAGCAGTTCTTC
CSVEDWPGNEQFF
>TRBV28|TRBJ2-5|TRBD1|.|16
TGTGCCAGCAGTCTGTGGACAGGCCGTGACCAAGAGACCCAGTACTTC
CASSLWTGRDQETQYF
>TRBV7-8|TRBJ2-6|TRBD1|.|16
TGTGCCAGCAGCTCCCTCCCCGAGGACAGGGATAACGGCCTGACTTTC
CASSSLPEDRDNGLTF
>TRBV2|TRBJ1-1|.|.|16
TGTGCCAGCAGTATCTATCCACAGGGACGGAGCACTGAAGCTTTCTTT
CASSIYPQGRSTEAFF
>TRBV7-2|TRBJ2-1|TRBD2|.|15
TGTGCCAGCAGCTTAGTCGGGGGGGGGCCGGGTGAGCAGTTCTTC
CASSLVGGGPGEQFF
>TRBV28|TRBJ1-5|TRBD1|few|13
TGTGCCAGCCGGGACAGGGACCGAGGTCCCCAGCATTTT
CASRDRDRGPQHF
>TRBV9|TRBJ2-1|.|.|14
TGTGCCAGCAGCGTAGAGGGACAAAACAATGAGCAGTTCTTC
CASSVEGQNNEQFF
>TRBV2|TRBJ1-6|.|.|14
TGTGCCAGCAGTGGACCAGGGCTCGCCTTGACCCTCCACTTT
CASSGPGLALTLHF
>TRBV19|TRBJ2-4|TRBD2|.|17
TGTGCCAGTAGTATAGTCGTACTAGCGGGGGGTAAAAACATTCAGTACTTC
CASSIVVLAGGKNIQYF
>TRBV4-3|TRBJ1-1|TRBD1|.|16
TGCGCCAGCAGCCAGGAACCGGGACAGCTGAACACTGAAGCTTTCTTT
CASSQEPGQLNTEAFF
>TRBV5-1|TRBJ2-2|.|.|14
TGCGCCAGCAGCTCGGGACAGAACACCGGGGAGCTGTTTTTT
CASSSGQNTGELFF
>TRBV2|TRBJ2-7|TRBD2|few|13
TGTGCCATACTAGCGGGGGGAAACTACGAGCAGTACTTC
CAILAGGNYEQYF
>TRBV11-2|TRBJ2-6|TRBD1|.|17
TGTGCCAGCTTCCAGGGGGCGCAGCCGGGAGGGGCCAACGTCCTGACTTTC
CASFQGAQPGGANVLTF
>TRBV7-9|TRBJ2-3|.|.|14
TGTGCCAGCAGCTTCGGGTTGGGCGGGGCAACGCAGTATTTT
CASSFGLGGATQYF
>TRBV23-1|TRBJ1-6|TRBD1|.|16
TGCGCCAGCAGTCGCATCAGGGGGCCTGAAAATTCACCCCTCCACTTT
CASSRIRGPENSPLHF
>TRBV5-1|TRBJ2-7|.|.|13
TGCGCCAGCAAACAGGGTGGGTCCTACGAGCAGTACTTC
CASKQGGSYEQYF
>TRBV30|TRBJ1-1|.|.|14
TGTGCCTGGAGCGGGACACTGAAACAATCTGAAGCTTTCTTT
CAWSGTLKQSEAFF
>TRBV2|TRBJ2-7|.|once|15
TGTGCCAGCAGGGGTGGACAGACCCGCTCCTACGAGCAGTACTTC
CASRGGQTRSYEQYF
>TRBV2|TRBJ2-5|TRBD2|few|13
TGTGCCAGCACCCCGGGGGGGCGGGAGACCCAGTACTTC
CASTPGGRETQYF
>TRBV4-3|TRBJ2-4|.|.|13
TGCGCCAGCGGGGTTCGGGGTCAAAACATTCAGTACTTC
CASGVRGQNIQYF
>TRBV6-1|TRBJ1-6|TRBD1|.|13
TGTGCCAGCAGGGGACAGGAGAATTCACCCCTCCACTTT
CASRGQENSPLHF
>TRBV6-1|TRBJ2-7|TRBD1|few|13
TGTGCCAGCAGCGAAAGTTGGGACAGGGGCATTTACTTC
CASSESWDRGIYF
>TRBV27|TRBJ1-6|.|.|17
TGTGCCTTAACTACTCCTCGACAGGCCCCGGCCTATTCACCCCTCCACTTT
CALTTPRQAPAYSPLHF
>TRBV9|TRBJ2-1|TRBD2|.|17
TGTGCCAGCAGCGCCACCCATTCTAGCGGGGCCTACAATGAGCAGTTCTTC
CASSATHSSGAYNEQFF
>TRBV7-9|TRBJ1-1|TRBD1|.|14
TGTGCCAGCAGCCCGGGACAGGGGCCGCTGGAGGCTTTCTTT
CASSPGQGPLEAFF
>TRBV4-1|TRBJ1-1|TRBD1|.|17
TGCGCCAGCAGCCGAATCGGCCCCCTTACAGGGGGCACTGAAGCTTTCTTT
CASSRIGPLTGGTEAFF
>TRBV5-6|TRBJ1-3|.|.|15
TGTGCCAGCAGCTTGCCGGGGTTTTCTGGAAACACCATATATTTT
CASSLPGFSGNTIYF
>TRBV7-6|TRBJ2-1|.|.|16
TGTGCCAGCACCCCCGGCGGGGGCCCCCTCTACAATGAGCAGTTCTTC
CASTPGGGPLYNEQFF
>TRBV7-9|TRBJ1-1|TRBD1|.|16
TGTGCCAGCAGCTCCCGGACAGGGGGCCGGGGCACTGAAGCTTTCTTT
CASSSRTGGRGTEAFF
>TRBV7-9|TRBJ2-5|.|.|13
TGTGCCAGCAGCTCGACAGACCAAGAGACCCAGTACTTC
CASSSTDQETQYF
>TRBV19|TRBJ2-2|.|.|14
TGTGCCAGTAGTCCCGAGGTCTACACCGGGGAGCTGTTTTTT
CASSPEVYTGELFF
>TRBV9|TRBJ2-1|.|.|13
TGTGCCAGCAGTGAGGGAATCTACAATGAGCAGTTCTTC
CASSEGIYNEQFF
>TRBV11-2|TRBJ2-7|.|.|13
TGTGCCAGCAGCTTAGGGCGGTCCTACGAGCAGTACTTC
CASSLGRSYEQYF
>TRBV2|TRBJ1-1|TRBD1|.|14
TGTGCCAGCAGTGCAGGACAGGGGTTGACTGAAGCTTTCTTT
CASSAGQGLTEAFF
>TRBV19|TRBJ1-5|.|.|14
TGTGCCAGTAGTGATACACCCGGCAATCAGCCCCAGCATTTT
CASSDTPGNQPQHF
>TRBV5-6|TRBJ1-1|.|.|14
TGTGCCAGCAGACTTGAGGGAGATGCCACTGAAGCTTTCTTT
CASRLEGDATEAFF
>TRBV20-1|TRBJ2-3|TRBD1|.|11
TGCAGTGCTAAGACAGGGGGGACGCAGTATTTT
CSAKTGGTQYF
>TRBV2|TRBJ1-2|TRBD1|.|12
TGTGCCTCAAAACAGGGGCTCTATGGCTACACCTTC
CASKQGLYGYTF
>TRBV11-2|TRBJ2-7|.|.|17
TGTGCCAGCAGCCTAGGGCCGCAGGCTCGGAGGGGCTACGAGCAGTACTTC
CASSLGPQARRGYEQYF
>TRBV5-6|TRBJ1-1|.|.|13
TGTGCCAGCACTCGGACATTACACACTGAAGCTTTCTTT
CASTRTLHTEAFF
>TRBV10-3|TRBJ1-2|TRBD1|.|14
TGTGCCATCAGTGCCCCAGGGGGCAACTATGGCTACACCTTC
CAISAPGGNYGYTF
>TRBV5-1|TRBJ2-1|.|.|14
TGCGCCAGCAGCCCGAACTCCGCGGACAATGAGCAGTTCTTC
CASSPNSADNEQFF